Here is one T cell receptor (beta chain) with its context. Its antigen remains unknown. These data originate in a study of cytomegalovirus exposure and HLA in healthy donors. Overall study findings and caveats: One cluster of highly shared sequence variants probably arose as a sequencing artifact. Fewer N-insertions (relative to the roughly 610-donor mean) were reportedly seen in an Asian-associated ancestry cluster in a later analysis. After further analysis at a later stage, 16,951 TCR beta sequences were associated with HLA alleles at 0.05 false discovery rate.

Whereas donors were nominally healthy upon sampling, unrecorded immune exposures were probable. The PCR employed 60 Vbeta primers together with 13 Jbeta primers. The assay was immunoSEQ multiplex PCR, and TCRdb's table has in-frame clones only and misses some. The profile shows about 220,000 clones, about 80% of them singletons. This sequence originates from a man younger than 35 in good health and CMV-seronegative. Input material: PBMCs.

CDR3: CASSFQGPGNGSPLHF. The DNA of the CDR3 is TGTGCCAGCAGCTTTCAAGGGCCGGGGAACGGTTCACCCCTCCACTTT. This chain connects TRBV7-8 to TRBJ1-6; D unresolved. CDR3 length: 16 residues. CDR1 is SGHVS, CDR2 FQNEAQ, per germline. Trimming pared 3 bases from V and 9 bases from J, leaving 18 bases between. The variable domain in full, with the rest retrieved from reference TRBV7-8 and TRBJ1-6, is GAGVSQSPRYKVAKRGQDVALRCDPISGHVSLFWYQQALGQGPEFLTYFQNEAQLDKSGLPSDRFFAERPEGSVSTLKIQRTQQEDSAVYLCASSFQGPGNGSPLHFGNGTRLTVT.